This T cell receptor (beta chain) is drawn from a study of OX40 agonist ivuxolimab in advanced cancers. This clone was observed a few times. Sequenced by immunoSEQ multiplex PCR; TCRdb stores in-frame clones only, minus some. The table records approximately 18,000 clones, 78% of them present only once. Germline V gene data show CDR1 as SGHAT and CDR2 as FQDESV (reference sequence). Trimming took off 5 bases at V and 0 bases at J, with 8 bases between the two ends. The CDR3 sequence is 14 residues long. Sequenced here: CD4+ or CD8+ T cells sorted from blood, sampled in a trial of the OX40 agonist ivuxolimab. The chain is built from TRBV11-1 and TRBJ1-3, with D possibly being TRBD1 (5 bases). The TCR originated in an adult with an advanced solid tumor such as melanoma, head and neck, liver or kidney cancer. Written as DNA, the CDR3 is TGTGCCAGCAGCACGGGACTCTCTGGAAACACCATATATTTT. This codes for CASSTGLSGNTIYF.